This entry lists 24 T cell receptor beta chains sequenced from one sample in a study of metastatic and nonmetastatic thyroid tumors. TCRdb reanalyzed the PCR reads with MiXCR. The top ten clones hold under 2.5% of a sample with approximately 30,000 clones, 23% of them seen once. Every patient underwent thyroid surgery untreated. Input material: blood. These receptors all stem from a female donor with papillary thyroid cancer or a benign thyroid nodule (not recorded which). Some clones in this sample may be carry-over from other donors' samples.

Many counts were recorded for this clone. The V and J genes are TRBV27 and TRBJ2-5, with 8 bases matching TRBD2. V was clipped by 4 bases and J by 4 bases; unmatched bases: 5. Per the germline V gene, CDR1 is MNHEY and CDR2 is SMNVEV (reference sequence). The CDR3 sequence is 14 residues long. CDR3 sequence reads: CASSSRGGRETQYF. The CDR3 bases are TGTGCCAGCAGTTCTCGCGGGGGGCGAGAGACCCAGTACTTC.

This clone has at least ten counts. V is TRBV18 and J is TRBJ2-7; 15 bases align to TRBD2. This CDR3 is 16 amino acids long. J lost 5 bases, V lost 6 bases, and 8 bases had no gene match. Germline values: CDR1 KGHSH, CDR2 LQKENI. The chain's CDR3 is CASSAGLAGGTHEQYF. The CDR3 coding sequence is TGTGCCAGCTCGGCCGGACTAGCGGGAGGGACCCACGAGCAGTACTTC.

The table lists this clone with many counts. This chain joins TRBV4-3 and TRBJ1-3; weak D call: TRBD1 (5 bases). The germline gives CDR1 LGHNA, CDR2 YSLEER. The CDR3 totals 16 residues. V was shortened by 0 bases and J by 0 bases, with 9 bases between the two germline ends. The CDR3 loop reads CASSQDRRGSGNTIYF. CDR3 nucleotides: TGCGCCAGCAGCCAAGATCGGAGGGGCTCTGGAAACACCATATATTTT.

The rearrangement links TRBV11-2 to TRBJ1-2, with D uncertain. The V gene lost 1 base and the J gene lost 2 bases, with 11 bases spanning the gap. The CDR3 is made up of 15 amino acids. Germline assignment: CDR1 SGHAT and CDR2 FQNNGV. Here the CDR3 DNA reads TGTGCCAGCAGCTTAGTACGGGTGTGGAACTATGGCTACACCTTC. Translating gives CASSLVRVWNYGYTF.

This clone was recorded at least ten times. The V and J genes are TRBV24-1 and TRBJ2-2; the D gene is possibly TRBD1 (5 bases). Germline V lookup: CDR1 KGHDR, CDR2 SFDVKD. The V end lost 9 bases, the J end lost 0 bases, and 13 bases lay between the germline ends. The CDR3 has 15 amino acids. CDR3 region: CATSPQVSNTGELFF. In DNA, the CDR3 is TGTGCCACCTCCCCACAGGTATCGAACACCGGGGAGCTGTTTTTT.

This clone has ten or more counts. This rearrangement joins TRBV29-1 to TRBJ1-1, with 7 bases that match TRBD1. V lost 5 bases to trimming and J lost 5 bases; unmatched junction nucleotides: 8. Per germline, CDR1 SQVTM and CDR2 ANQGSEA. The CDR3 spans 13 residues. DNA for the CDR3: TGCAGCGTTCCTTGGACAGGAGGGACTGAAGCTTTCTTT. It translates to CSVPWTGGTEAFF.

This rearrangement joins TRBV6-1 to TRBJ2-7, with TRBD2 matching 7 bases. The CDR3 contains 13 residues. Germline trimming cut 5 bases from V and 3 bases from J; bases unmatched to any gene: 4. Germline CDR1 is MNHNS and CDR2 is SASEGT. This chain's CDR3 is CASSREARYEQYF. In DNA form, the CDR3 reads TGTGCCAGCAGTCGGGAGGCCCGCTACGAGCAGTACTTC.

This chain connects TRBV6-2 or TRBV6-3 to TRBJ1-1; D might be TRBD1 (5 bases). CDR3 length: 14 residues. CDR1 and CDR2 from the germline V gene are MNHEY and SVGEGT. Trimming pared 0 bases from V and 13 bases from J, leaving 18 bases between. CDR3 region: CASSYSGPGRENFF. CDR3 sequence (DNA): TGTGCCAGCAGTTACTCGGGGCCGGGTAGGGAGAATTTCTTT.

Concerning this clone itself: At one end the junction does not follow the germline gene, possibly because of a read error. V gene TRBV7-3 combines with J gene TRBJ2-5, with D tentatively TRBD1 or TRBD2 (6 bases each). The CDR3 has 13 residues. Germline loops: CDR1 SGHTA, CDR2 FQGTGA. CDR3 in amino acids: CASSSRGAKTQYF. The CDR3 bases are TGTGCCAGCAGCTCGAGGGGGGCAAAGACACAGTACTTC.

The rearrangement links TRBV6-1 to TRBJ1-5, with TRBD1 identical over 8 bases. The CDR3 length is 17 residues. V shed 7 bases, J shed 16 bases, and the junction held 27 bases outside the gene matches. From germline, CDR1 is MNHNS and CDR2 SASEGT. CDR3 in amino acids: CASIPGRGRGSNQHQHF. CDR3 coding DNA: TGTGCCAGCATCCCGGGCAGGGGGCGCGGAAGCAATCAGCACCAACATTTT.

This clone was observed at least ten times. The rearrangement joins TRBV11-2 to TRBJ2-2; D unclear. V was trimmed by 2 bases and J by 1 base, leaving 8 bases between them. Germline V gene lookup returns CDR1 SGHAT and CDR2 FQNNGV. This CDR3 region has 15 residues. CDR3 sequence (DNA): TGTGCCAGCAGCTTACCCGTGGGGAACACCGGGGAGCTGTTTTTT. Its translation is CASSLPVGNTGELFF.

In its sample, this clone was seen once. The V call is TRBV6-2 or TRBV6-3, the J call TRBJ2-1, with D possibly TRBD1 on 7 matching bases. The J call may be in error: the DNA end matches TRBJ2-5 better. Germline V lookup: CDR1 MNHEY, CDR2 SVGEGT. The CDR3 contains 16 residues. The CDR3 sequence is CATTYPQGEVKETQYF. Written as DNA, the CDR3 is TGTGCCACCACTTACCCCCAGGGGGAGGTAAAAGAGACCCAGTACTTC.

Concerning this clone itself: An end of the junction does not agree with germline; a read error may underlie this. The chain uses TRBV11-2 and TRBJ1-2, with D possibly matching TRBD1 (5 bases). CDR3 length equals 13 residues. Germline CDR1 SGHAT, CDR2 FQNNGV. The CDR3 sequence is CASSRDCNDGYTF. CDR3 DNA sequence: TGCGCCAGCAGCCGGGACTGCAACGATGGCTACACCTTC.

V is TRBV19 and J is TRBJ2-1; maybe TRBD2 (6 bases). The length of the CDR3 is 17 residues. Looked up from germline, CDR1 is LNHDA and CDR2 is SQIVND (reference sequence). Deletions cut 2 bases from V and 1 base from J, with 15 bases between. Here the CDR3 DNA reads TGTGCCAGTAGTATATTGGAGCGGGTGAAATCCTACAATGAGCAGTTCTTC. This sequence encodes CASSILERVKSYNEQFF.

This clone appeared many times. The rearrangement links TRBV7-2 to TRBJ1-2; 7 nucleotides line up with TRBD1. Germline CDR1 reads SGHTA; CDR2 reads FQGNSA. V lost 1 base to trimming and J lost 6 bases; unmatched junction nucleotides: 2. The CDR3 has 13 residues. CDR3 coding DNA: TGTGCCAGCAGCTTAGGACAGGGAAATGGCTACACCTTC. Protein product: CASSLGQGNGYTF. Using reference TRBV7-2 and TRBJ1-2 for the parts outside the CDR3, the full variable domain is GAGVSQSPSNKVTEKGKDVELRCDPISGHTALYWYRQSLGQGLEFLIYFQGNSAPDKSGLPSDRFSAERTGGSVSTLTIQRTQQEDSAVYLCASSLGQGNGYTFGSGTRLTVV.

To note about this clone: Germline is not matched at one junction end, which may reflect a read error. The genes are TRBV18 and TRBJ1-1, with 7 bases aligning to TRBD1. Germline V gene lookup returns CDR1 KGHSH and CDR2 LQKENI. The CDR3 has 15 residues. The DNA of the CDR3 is TGTGCCAGCTCACCGGCGACAGGGACGAACTGTGAAGCGTTCTTT. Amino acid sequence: CASSPATGTNCEAFF. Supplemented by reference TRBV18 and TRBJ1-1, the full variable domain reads NAGVMQNPRHLVRRRGQEARLRCSPMKGHSHVYWYRQLPEEGLKFMVYLQKENIIDESGMPKERFSAEFPKEGPSILRIQQVVRGDSAAYFCASSPATGTNCEAFFGQGTRLTVV.

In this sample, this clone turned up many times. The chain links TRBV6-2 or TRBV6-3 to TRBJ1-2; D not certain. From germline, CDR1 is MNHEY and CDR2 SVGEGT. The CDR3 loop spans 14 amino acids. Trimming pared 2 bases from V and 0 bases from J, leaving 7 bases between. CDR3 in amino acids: CASSYLGSNYGYTF. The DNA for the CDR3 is TGTGCCAGCAGTTACCTCGGTTCTAACTATGGCTACACCTTC.

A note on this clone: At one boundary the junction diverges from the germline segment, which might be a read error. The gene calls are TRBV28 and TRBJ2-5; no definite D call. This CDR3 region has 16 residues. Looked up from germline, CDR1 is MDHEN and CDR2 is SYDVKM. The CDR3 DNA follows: TGTGCCAGCATATCCTTCGAATCCAGCATCCAAGAGACCAAGTACTTC. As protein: CASISFESSIQETKYF.

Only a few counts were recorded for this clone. CDR3 region: CASSWQGPYNSPLHF. DNA of the CDR3: TGCGCCAGCAGCTGGCAGGGCCCCTATAATTCACCCCTCCACTTT. This sequence joins TRBV5-1 and TRBJ1-6; D possibly corresponds to TRBD1 (5 bases). Germline-derived CDR1 and CDR2 are SGHRS and YFSETQ. The CDR3 consists of 15 residues. Trimming took 3 bases from V and 2 from J, leaving 9 bases between them.

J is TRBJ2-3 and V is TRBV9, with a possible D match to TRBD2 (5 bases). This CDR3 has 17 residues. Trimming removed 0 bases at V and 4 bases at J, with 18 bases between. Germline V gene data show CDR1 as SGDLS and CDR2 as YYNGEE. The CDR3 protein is CASSVVKGGRGPDTQYF. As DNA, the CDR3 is TGTGCCAGCAGCGTAGTCAAAGGCGGACGGGGTCCAGATACGCAGTATTTT.

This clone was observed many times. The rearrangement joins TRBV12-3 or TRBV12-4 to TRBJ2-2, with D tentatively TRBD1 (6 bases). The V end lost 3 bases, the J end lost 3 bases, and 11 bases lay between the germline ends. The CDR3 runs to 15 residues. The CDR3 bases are TGTGCCAGCAGTTTTGGTTCAGGGGACACCGGGGAGCTGTTTTTT. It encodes CASSFGSGDTGELFF.

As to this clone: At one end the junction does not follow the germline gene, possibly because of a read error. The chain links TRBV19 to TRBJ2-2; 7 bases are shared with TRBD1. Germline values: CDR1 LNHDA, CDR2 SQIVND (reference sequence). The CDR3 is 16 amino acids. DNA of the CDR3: TGTTCCAGTAGTCCAGCCGGGACAGCGAACATCGGGGAGCTGTTTTTT. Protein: CSSSPAGTANIGELFF.

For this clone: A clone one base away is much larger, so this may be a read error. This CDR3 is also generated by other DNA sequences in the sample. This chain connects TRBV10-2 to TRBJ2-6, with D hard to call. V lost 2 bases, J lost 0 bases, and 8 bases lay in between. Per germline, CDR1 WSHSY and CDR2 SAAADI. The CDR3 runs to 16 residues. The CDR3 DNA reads TGCGCCAGCAGTGAGATAGCCCCCTCTGGGGCCAACGTCCTGACTTTC. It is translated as CASSEIAPSGANVLTF.

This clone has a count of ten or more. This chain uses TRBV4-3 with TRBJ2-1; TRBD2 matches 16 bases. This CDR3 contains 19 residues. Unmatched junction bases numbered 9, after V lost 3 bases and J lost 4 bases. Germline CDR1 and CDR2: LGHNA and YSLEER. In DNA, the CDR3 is TGCGCCAGCAGCCATCCGGGACTAGCGGGAGGGCCGGGATACAATGAGCAGTTCTTC. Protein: CASSHPGLAGGPGYNEQFF.